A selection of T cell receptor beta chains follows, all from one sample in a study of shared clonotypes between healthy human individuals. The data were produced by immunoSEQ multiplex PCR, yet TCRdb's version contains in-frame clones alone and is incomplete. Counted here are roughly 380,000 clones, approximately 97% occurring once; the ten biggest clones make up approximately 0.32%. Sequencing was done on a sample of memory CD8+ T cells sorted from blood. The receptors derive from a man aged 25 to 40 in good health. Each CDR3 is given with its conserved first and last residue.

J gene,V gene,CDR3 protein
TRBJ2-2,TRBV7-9,CASSYTAGGPAGELFF
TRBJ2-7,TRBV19,CASSIGQYGYEQYF
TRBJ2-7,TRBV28,CASSLTGTGPEQYF
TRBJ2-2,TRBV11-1,CASSLGQTGELFF
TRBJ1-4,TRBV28,CASLGGLNEKLFF
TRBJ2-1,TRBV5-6,CASIKPGLAGRNEQFF
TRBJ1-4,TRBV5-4,CASSAGGATTNEKLFF
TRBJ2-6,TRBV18,CASSPGEQGSGANVLTF
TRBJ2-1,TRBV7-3,CASSLPGAHNEQFF
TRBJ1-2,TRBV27,CASSSPVTGNYGYTF
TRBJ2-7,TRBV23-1,CASSQSLSRMDYEQYF
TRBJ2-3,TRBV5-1,CASTSGVSTDTQYF
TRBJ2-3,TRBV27,CASRSGTGAYTQYF
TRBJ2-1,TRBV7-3,CASSLSSGSLYNEQFF
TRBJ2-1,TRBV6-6,CASSRDRGHLDEQFF
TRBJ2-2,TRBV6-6,CASSFISGELFF
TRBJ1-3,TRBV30,CAWSVQGADGNTIYF
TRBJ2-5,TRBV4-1,CASSQQVWETQYF
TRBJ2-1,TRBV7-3,CASSLPGGEQFF
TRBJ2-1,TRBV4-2,CASSQDFSGRGNNEQFF
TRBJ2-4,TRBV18,CASSPPYGQGGNNIQYF
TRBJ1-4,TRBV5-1,CASSSGGHSVGEKLFF
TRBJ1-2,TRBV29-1,CSVAGGGYTF
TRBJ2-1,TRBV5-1,CASSDGTRGHEQFF
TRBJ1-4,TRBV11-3,CASSSPSTGAWEKLFF
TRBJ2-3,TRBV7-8,CASSLDIGTFYTQYF
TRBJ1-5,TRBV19,CASSRRRTAAGGPQHF
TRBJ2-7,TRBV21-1,CASSKVGTSGRHEQYF
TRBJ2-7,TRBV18,CASSQLAGPYEQYF
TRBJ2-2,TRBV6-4,CASSEERYTGELFF
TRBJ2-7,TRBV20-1,CSARDQYEQYF
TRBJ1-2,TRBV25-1,CASSEYAGQGDGYTF
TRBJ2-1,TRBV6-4,CASSEDHLYNEQFF
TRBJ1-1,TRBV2,CASSERGQGTTEAFF
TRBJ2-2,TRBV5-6,CASSSRGLNTGELFF
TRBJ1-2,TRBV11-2,CASRAALKTTDGYTF
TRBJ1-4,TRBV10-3,CAISESGAREKLFF
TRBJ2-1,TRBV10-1,CASSESRLAGDRNEQFF
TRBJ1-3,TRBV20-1,CSAFSGNTIYF
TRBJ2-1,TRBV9,CASSVAGRVWNEQFF
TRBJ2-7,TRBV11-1,CASSHRTYEQYF